Each of the 23 T cell receptor beta chains below was sequenced from the same sample in a study of blood T cell repertoires in COVID-19. Assay used: immunoSEQ multiplex PCR; TCRdb lists only in-frame clones, some missing. The sample holds a few hundred thousand clones, around 80% seen once. The source material was PBMCs or T cells enriched from blood (not recorded which). The receptors shown here come from a man younger than 45 with acute COVID-19.

The chain carries TRBV6-5 and TRBJ1-3; no reliable D call. The germline V gene has CDR1 MNHEY and CDR2 SVGAGI. Deletions cut 6 bases from V and 1 base from J, with 13 bases between. There are 15 residues in the CDR3. For the CDR3, the DNA is TGTGCCAGCAGCCTCGGTCAAACGTCTGGAAACACCATATATTTT. Translation: CASSLGQTSGNTIYF.

This chain links TRBV28 with TRBJ2-3; TRBD1 is a possible D gene (6 bases). Per the germline V gene, CDR1 is MDHEN and CDR2 is SYDVKM. The CDR3 length is 11 residues. V was pared by 4 bases and J by 8 bases, with 7 bases between. CDR3 loop: CASSSRGTQYF. The CDR3 region has the DNA TGTGCCAGCAGTTCCAGGGGTACGCAGTATTTT.

The chain uses TRBV24-1 and TRBJ1-1; D gene ambiguous. Germline CDR1 and CDR2: KGHDR and SFDVKD. Trimming left V 5 bases short and J 5 bases short, with 17 bases between. CDR3 size: 15 residues. The CDR3 nucleotides are TGTGCCACCAGTGGAACATTACGCCCGCAGACTGAAGCTTTCTTT. Amino acids: CATSGTLRPQTEAFF.

The V gene is TRBV3-1 (or the pseudogene TRBV3-2), the J gene TRBJ2-3; D is undetermined. Trimming shortened V by 0 bases and J by 0 bases, and 4 bases separated the two germline ends. CDR1 and CDR2 from the germline V gene are LGHDT and YNNKEL (reference sequence). This CDR3 is built from 14 residues. Here the CDR3 reads CASSQDASTDTQYF. The CDR3 region has the DNA TGTGCCAGCAGCCAAGACGCGAGCACAGATACGCAGTATTTT.

The chain couples TRBV19 to TRBJ2-6; TRBD2 aligns across 7 bases. Germline V gene lookup returns CDR1 LNHDA and CDR2 SQIVND (reference sequence). V trimming: 6 bases; J trimming: 1 base; junction bases outside the gene matches: 3. The CDR3 contains 15 residues. CDR3 bases: TGTGCCAGTAGCTGGGGGGGGTCTGGGGCCAACGTCCTGACTTTC. Translated: CASSWGGSGANVLTF.

V usage is TRBV12-3 or TRBV12-4 and J usage is TRBJ1-2, with a weak D call TRBD1 (6 bases). This CDR3 has 12 residues. The V end lost 6 bases, the J end lost 8 bases, and 13 bases lay between the germline ends. The CDR3 sequence is CASSRLRGGYTF. The CDR3 DNA reads TGTGCCAGCAGCCGCTTGAGGGGGGGCTACACCTTC.

In the case of this clone: The junction and the germline gene differ at one end; a read error may be behind it. The chain joins TRBV5-1 to TRBJ1-6, with D tentatively TRBD1 (6 bases). The CDR3 covers 16 residues. The V gene's germline CDR1 is SGHRS and CDR2 YFSETQ. The CDR3 loop reads CASSPDRTWGGSPLHF. In nucleotides, the CDR3 is TGTGCCAGCAGCCCTGACAGGACATGGGGGGGTTCACCCCTCCACTTT.

V is TRBV6-5 and J is TRBJ1-3, with unresolved D. This CDR3 has 15 residues. Germline V gene lookup returns CDR1 MNHEY and CDR2 SVGAGI. Trimming took 6 bases from V and 4 from J, leaving 16 bases between them. CDR3 nucleotide sequence: TGTGCCAGCAGCAAGCGACCGGAGTTAGGAAACACCATATATTTT. It specifies CASSKRPELGNTIYF.

The chain links TRBV29-1 to TRBJ2-5; 7 bases match TRBD1. The V gene's germline CDR1 is SQVTM and CDR2 ANQGSEA. The CDR3 contains 13 residues. After removal of 5 bases from V and 3 bases from J, the junction contained 6 bases not matched to a gene. This CDR3 is CSVFTGTEETQYF. The CDR3 region has the DNA TGCAGCGTTTTTACCGGGACAGAAGAGACCCAGTACTTC. Using reference TRBV29-1 and TRBJ2-5 for the parts outside the CDR3, the full variable domain is SAVISQKPSRDICQRGTSLTIQCQVDSQVTMMFWYRQQPGQSLTLIATANQGSEATYESGFVIDKFPISRPNLTFSTLTVSNMSPEDSSIYLCSVFTGTEETQYFGPGTRLLVL.

The chain employs TRBV19 and TRBJ1-5, with D unclear. Germline V CDR1 and CDR2: LNHDA, SQIVND (reference sequence). Trimming cost V 11 bases and J 6 bases, with 8 bases left between them. The CDR3 contains 10 residues. This CDR3 is CARRGQPQHF. CDR3 nucleotide sequence: TGTGCCCGTCGAGGTCAGCCCCAGCATTTT. Together with reference TRBV19 and TRBJ1-5, the CDR3 gives the full variable domain: DGGITQSPKYLFRKEGQNVTLSCEQNLNHDAMYWYRQDPGQGLRLIYYSQIVNDFQKGDIAEGYSVSREKKESFPLTVTSAQKNPTAFYLCARRGQPQHFGDGTRLSIL.

The chain has TRBV29-1 and TRBJ1-1; 8 bases fit TRBD1. The CDR3 has 13 residues. The germline gives CDR1 SQVTM, CDR2 ANQGSEA. The V gene end was trimmed by 2 bases and the J gene end by 7 bases; junction bases not matched to a gene: 6. Here the CDR3 DNA reads TGCAGCGTTGAACAGGGGGCGGGTGGTGAAGCTTTCTTT. Protein: CSVEQGAGGEAFF.

V usage is TRBV10-3 and J usage is TRBJ1-5; D remains ambiguous. The CDR3 spans 13 residues. Germline CDR1 and CDR2: ENHRY and SYGVKD. Trimming pared 3 bases from V and 4 bases from J, leaving 7 bases between. The chain's CDR3 is CAISDRENQPQHF. In DNA form, the CDR3 reads TGTGCCATCAGTGACCGGGAGAATCAGCCCCAGCATTTT.

The V gene is TRBV2, the J gene TRBJ2-1; D may be TRBD1 (6 bases). V was trimmed by 8 bases and J by 6 bases, leaving 11 bases between them. The CDR3 sequence is 12 residues long. Looked up from germline, CDR1 is SNHLY and CDR2 is FYNNEI. The CDR3 is CASPRGGNEQFF. In DNA, the CDR3 is TGTGCCAGCCCTAGAGGGGGCAATGAGCAGTTCTTC.

The chain recombines TRBV7-9 with TRBJ1-1, with D perhaps TRBD1 (5 bases). The V and J ends lost 5 bases and 7 bases respectively, with 14 bases between them. There are 13 residues in the CDR3. The germline V gene has CDR1 SEHNR and CDR2 FQNEAQ (reference sequence). CDR3: CASSVQGMNEAFF. As DNA, the CDR3 is TGTGCCAGCAGCGTCCAGGGTATGAATGAAGCTTTCTTT.

At least ten counts were recorded for this clone. V is TRBV7-6 and J is TRBJ2-2; no reliable D call. The CDR3 is 16 amino acids. V dropped 7 bases and J dropped 1 base, with 16 bases sitting between them. Germline loops: CDR1 SGHVS, CDR2 FNYEAQ. CDR3 sequence reads: CASNRLGNGNTGELFF. The DNA for the CDR3 is TGTGCCAGCAACAGATTGGGTAACGGGAACACCGGGGAGCTGTTTTTT.

J is TRBJ1-6 and V is TRBV25-1, with TRBD1 identical over 8 bases. The germline V gene encodes CDR1 MGHDK and CDR2 SYGVNS. V shed 9 bases and J 9 bases; nucleotides not matched to a gene: 10. This CDR3 region has 14 residues. CDR3 DNA: TGTGCCAGTCAACCACAGGGGGTTGGTTCACCCCTCCACTTT. Translated, it gives CASQPQGVGSPLHF.

In DNA, the CDR3 is TGTGCCAGCAGTGAAGATGTCCCGCCAGGGTCGTACGTC. The encoded protein is CASSEDVPPGSYV. The V gene is TRBV6-1, the J gene TRBJ2-7, with TRBD1 as a possible D gene (5 bases). The germline V gene has CDR1 MNHNS and CDR2 SASEGT. V was cut by 1 base and J by 12 bases, with 16 bases left in between. CDR3 size: 13 residues.

The rearrangement links TRBV6-2 or TRBV6-3 to TRBJ2-7; 11 bases fit TRBD2. Looked up from germline, CDR1 is MNHEY and CDR2 is SVGEGT. J lost 2 bases, V lost 5 bases, and 8 bases had no gene match. The length of the CDR3 is 16 residues. This CDR3 reads CASSLTTSGVAYEQYV. As DNA, the CDR3 is TGTGCCAGCAGTCTTACGACTAGCGGGGTCGCCTACGAGCAGTACGTC.

The rearrangement uses TRBV28 and TRBJ2-2, with 8 bases aligning to TRBD1. With V trimmed by 8 bases and J by 8 bases, 7 bases remained unmatched. Per the germline V gene, CDR1 is MDHEN and CDR2 is SYDVKM. The CDR3 totals 13 residues. CDR3 residues: CASSRDRRGELFF. As DNA, the CDR3 is TGTGCCAGCTCCCGGGACAGGAGGGGGGAGCTGTTTTTT.

V and J are TRBV19 and TRBJ2-3, with D hard to call. Germline values: CDR1 LNHDA, CDR2 SQIVND (reference sequence). This CDR3 comprises 14 residues. Trimming cost V 5 bases and J 4 bases, with 13 bases left between them. The CDR3 region has the DNA TGTGCCAGTAGTCCCGTGGGCAGCCCAGATACGCAGTATTTT. This codes for CASSPVGSPDTQYF. The full variable domain, with the rest looked up from reference TRBV19 and TRBJ2-3, is DGGITQSPKYLFRKEGQNVTLSCEQNLNHDAMYWYRQDPGQGLRLIYYSQIVNDFQKGDIAEGYSVSREKKESFPLTVTSAQKNPTAFYLCASSPVGSPDTQYFGPGTRLTVL.

As regards this clone: Other nucleotide sequences in the sample specify the same CDR3. The rearrangement joins TRBV6-4 to TRBJ1-1, with D tentatively TRBD1 (6 bases). CDR1 MRHNA and CDR2 SNTAGT come from the germline V gene. The CDR3 contains 13 residues. V lost 4 bases, J lost 1 base, and 7 bases lay in between. CDR3 in amino acids: CASSAGQNTEAFF. The CDR3 DNA follows: TGTGCCAGCAGTGCGGGACAGAACACTGAAGCTTTCTTT.

Notes on this clone: An end of the junction differs from the germline gene, which may be a read error. This chain links TRBV5-1 with TRBJ1-2; 7 bases map to TRBD1. Germline V gene data show CDR1 as SGHRS and CDR2 as YFSETQ. The CDR3 runs 15 residues. The CDR3 sequence: CASSLRATGIDGYTF. The CDR3 DNA reads TGTGCCAGCAGCTTAAGAGCGACAGGGATCGATGGCTACACCTTC.

The CDR3 sequence: CASSFGTGGNYGYTF. The DNA of the CDR3 is TGTGCCAGCAGCTTCGGGACAGGGGGCAACTATGGCTACACCTTC. The chain combines TRBV5-4 with TRBJ1-2, with 12 positions matching TRBD1. The CDR3 has 15 residues. V trimming: 2 bases; J trimming: 2 bases; junction bases outside the gene matches: 1. Germline CDR1 is SGHNT and CDR2 is YYREEE (reference sequence).